A single T cell receptor beta chain is shown here with its context. Every donor was a Caucasian adult from Nashville, Tennessee. This record belongs to a study of shared clonotypes between healthy human individuals. The table came from immunoSEQ multiplex PCR; TCRdb's copy has only in-frame clones and leaves some out. The sample consists of approximately 2.3 million clones, approximately 95% of them appearing once. This CDR3 is built from 13 residues. Germline CDR1 is SGHTA and CDR2 is FQGTGA. The V segment lost 0 bases and the J segment 6 bases; nucleotides outside the gene matches: 2. The source material was naive CD4+ T cells from PBMCs. Described subset: CD45RA+ positively selected. The chain links TRBV7-3 to TRBJ2-7, with TRBD1 matching 7 bases. This TCR derives from a man between 18 and 35 years old in good health. Some clones in this sample may be carry-over from other donors' samples. This CDR3 reads CASSLTTGSEQYF. CDR3 DNA: TGTGCCAGCAGCTTAACGACAGGGTCCGAGCAGTACTTC.